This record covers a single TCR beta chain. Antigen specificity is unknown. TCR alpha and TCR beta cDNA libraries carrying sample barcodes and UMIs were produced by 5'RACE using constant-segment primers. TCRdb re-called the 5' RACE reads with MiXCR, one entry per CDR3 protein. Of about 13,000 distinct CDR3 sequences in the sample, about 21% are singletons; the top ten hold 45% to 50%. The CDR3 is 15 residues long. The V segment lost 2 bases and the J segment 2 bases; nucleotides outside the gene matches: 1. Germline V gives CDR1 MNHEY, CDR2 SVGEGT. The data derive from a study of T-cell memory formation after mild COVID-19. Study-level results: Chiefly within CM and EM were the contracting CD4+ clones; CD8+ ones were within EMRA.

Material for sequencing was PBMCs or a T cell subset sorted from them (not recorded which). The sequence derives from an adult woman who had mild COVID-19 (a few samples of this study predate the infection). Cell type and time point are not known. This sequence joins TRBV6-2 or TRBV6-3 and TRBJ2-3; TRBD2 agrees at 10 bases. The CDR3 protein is CASSYSGGATDTQYF. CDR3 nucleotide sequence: TGTGCCAGCAGTTACAGCGGGGGGGCCACAGATACGCAGTATTTT.